One TCR beta chain is described in this entry. This clone occurred a few times. Its cognate antigen has yet to be identified. No qualities accompany the bases; no much larger clone lies one base away. CDR1 and CDR2, looked up from the germline V gene, are SGHVS and FQNEAQ. V has 5 bases trimmed and J has 1 base trimmed; junction bases matching no gene number 13. Including cysteine and phenylalanine, the CDR3 has 17 amino acids. The CDR3 DNA has 51 bases and is translated from base 1. TCRbeta CDR3 regions were amplified from genomic DNA by means of the immunoSEQ Assay, a bias-controlled multiplex PCR. Turning to the authors' computational methods: Within the assay, amplification of reference gene primers was used to estimate how many nucleated cells each sample contained. To quantify the absolute abundance of each unique TCRbeta CDR3 rearrangement, sequence reads were collapsed and filtered. For each sample, productive Simpson clonality was calculated by taking the square root of Simpson's diversity index across productive rearrangements. TCRdb limited this immuneACCESS table to in-frame rearrangements with V and J called. A share of clones is missing; checked studies link under half to unresolved V genes, and the rest is unexplained. The D gene and trimming were derived from the DNA, and the V and J assignments and clone size from that table. The sample profile shows about 160,000 clones; approximately 87% of them were found once. 10% of the sample is taken by the ten largest.

This entry comes from a study of blood T cell repertoires in COVID-19 (dated by TCRdb to about 2020). For context, the study as a whole: The collaborator samples originated in the United States, Italy and Spain and spanned the acute and convalescent phases of COVID-19. A de-identified subject ID, COVID-19 status, age in years and sex were almost always included in the sample metadata. Deeply sampled blood TCRbeta repertoires from subjects exposed to, actively infected with, or recovered from COVID-19 were included in the dataset. Where available, HLA class I and class II types were obtained from metadata supplied by the sample provider rather than from assay-based typing. Samples were obtained from the ongoing ImmuneRACE study (first 160 participants) and from 1,254 subjects provided by 6 global collaborators. The repertoires were released in a freely available public database meant as a resource for research on the immune response to SARS-CoV-2. The material from the prospective study consisted of cDNA or gDNA derived from T cells, B-cell-depleted T cells, or PBMCs. The full study reports these points: The amount of clinical and demographic metadata varied by source and participant and was provided uncurated.

One collaborating source in Seattle enrolled patients while the patients were actively infected and followed the patients over time throughout the course of disease. Whole blood was collected in K2EDTA tubes by collaborating institutions according to the institutions' own protocols. For TCRbeta analysis, collaborators shipped samples in one of three forms: frozen whole blood, isolated PBMCs, or DNA extracted from either of those sample types. Sequenced input: peripheral blood. This receptor was taken from a woman in her 70s with COVID-19, enrolled during active disease. The chain couples TRBV7-8 to TRBJ1-2, and 7 bases in between align with TRBD1. At the DNA level, the sequence is TGTGCCAGCAGCCGAGAGGAGGGGGCTAGACGTAACTATGGCTACACCTTC. Its coded protein is CASSREEGARRNYGYTF.